The clone carrying this TCR beta chain showed up just a few times. The data were obtained in a study of cytomegalovirus exposure and HLA in healthy donors. PCR employed 60 Vbeta and 13 Jbeta primers. Libraries were prepared by immunoSEQ multiplex PCR; TCRdb keeps only in-frame clonotypes and omits some of them. The table has about 140,000 clones, 66% seen once. Germline values: CDR1 LNHDA, CDR2 SQIVND (reference sequence). The CDR3 runs to 13 residues. Deletions cut 1 base from V and 5 bases from J, with 8 bases between. The TCR sequence derives from a woman aged 55-75 years in good health and CMV-seronegative. Sample: PBMCs. This rearrangement joins TRBV19 to TRBJ1-1; tentatively, D is TRBD1 (5 bases). The DNA for the CDR3 is TGTGCCAGTAGTATAGTGGGGGGGACTGAAGCTTTCTTT. Amino acids: CASSIVGGTEAFF.